Presented here are 32 T cell receptor beta chains from one specimen sequenced in a study of cytomegalovirus exposure and HLA in healthy donors. PCR involved 60 Vbeta and 13 Jbeta primers. The repertoire was sequenced with immunoSEQ multiplex PCR; TCRdb's copy has only in-frame clones and lacks some. Of about 240,000 clones listed, about 80% are singletons. Sequenced material: PBMCs. The receptors originated from a woman in her forties in good health and CMV-seropositive.

This clone was picked up a small number of times. This rearrangement joins TRBV19 to TRBJ1-5; D possibly corresponds to TRBD1 (6 bases). There are 15 residues in the CDR3. The V end was cut by 8 bases, the J end by 7 bases, with 21 bases between. Germline V gene lookup returns CDR1 LNHDA and CDR2 SQIVND (reference sequence). The CDR3 coding sequence is TGTGCCAGTTCAGTTCAGACAGGATCAGGGCAGCCCCAGCATTTT. Protein sequence: CASSVQTGSGQPQHF.

The chain couples TRBV2 to TRBJ2-3, with 7 positions matching TRBD1. The V gene's germline CDR1 is SNHLY and CDR2 FYNNEI. Trimming cost V 4 bases and J 2 bases; bases outside gene matches: 6. CDR3 size: 15 residues. CDR3 protein: CASSVGGVDTDTQYF. The DNA for the CDR3 is TGTGCCAGCAGTGTAGGGGGCGTGGACACAGATACGCAGTATTTT.

The V call is TRBV25-1, the J call TRBJ1-2; TRBD1 matches 7 bases. After removal of 5 bases from V and 3 bases from J, the junction contained 6 bases not matched to a gene. This CDR3 is built from 14 residues. Germline lookup yields CDR1 MGHDK and CDR2 SYGVNS. This chain's CDR3 is CASSNRGGYYGYTF. Here the CDR3 DNA reads TGTGCCAGCAGTAACAGGGGCGGATACTATGGCTACACCTTC.

This rearrangement joins TRBV5-1 to TRBJ2-7, with TRBD2 identical over 7 bases. Germline lookup yields CDR1 SGHRS and CDR2 YFSETQ. V lost 3 bases, J lost 2 bases, and 5 bases stayed unmatched. CDR3 length: 14 residues. This CDR3 reads CASSSTSSPYEQYF. As DNA, the CDR3 is TGCGCCAGCAGCTCGACTAGCTCCCCCTACGAGCAGTACTTC. The full variable domain, rest sourced from reference TRBV5-1 and TRBJ2-7, is KAGVTQTPRYLIKTRGQQVTLSCSPISGHRSVSWYQQTPGQGLQFLFEYFSETQRNKGNFPGRFSGRQFSNSRSEMNVSTLELGDSALYLCASSSTSSPYEQYFGPGTRLTVT.

The DNA for the CDR3 is TGTGCCAGCAGCTTAGCAGACAGGGGCTGGGCAGATACGCAGTATTTT. Residues: CASSLADRGWADTQYF. This chain uses TRBV7-2 with TRBJ2-3, with TRBD1 matching over 8 bases. V gave up 0 bases and J gave up 4 bases; unmatched junction bases: 6. The CDR3 sequence is 16 residues long. The V gene's germline CDR1 is SGHTA and CDR2 FQGNSA.

The V gene is TRBV28, the J gene TRBJ1-2; D might be TRBD1 (5 bases). The V end was cut by 8 bases, the J end by 4 bases, with 14 bases between. The CDR3 spans 13 residues. CDR1 and CDR2 (germline): MDHEN, SYDVKM. This chain's CDR3 is CASVLGGTYGYTF. CDR3 nucleotides: TGTGCCAGCGTCCTGGGGGGGACCTATGGCTACACCTTC.

The rearrangement links TRBV10-3 to TRBJ2-7; the match to TRBD2 covers 11 bases. The CDR3 loop spans 14 amino acids. Germline values: CDR1 ENHRY, CDR2 SYGVKD. V was clipped by 4 bases and J by 5 bases; unmatched bases: 4. CDR3 residues: CAISAGTSGHEQYF. DNA for the CDR3: TGTGCCATCAGTGCAGGGACTAGCGGCCACGAGCAGTACTTC.

V usage is TRBV11-2 and J usage is TRBJ2-3; D ambiguous. Germline CDR1 is SGHAT and CDR2 is FQNNGV. The CDR3 covers 15 residues. The V end lost 2 bases, the J end lost 2 bases, and 11 bases lay between the germline ends. The CDR3 reads CASSLSNTPTDTQYF. In DNA, the CDR3 is TGTGCCAGCAGCTTATCGAACACCCCCACAGATACGCAGTATTTT.

This rearrangement joins TRBV6-5 to TRBJ2-7; D is possibly TRBD1 (6 bases). Deletions cut 0 bases from V and 5 bases from J, with 17 bases between. This CDR3 spans 16 amino acids. Germline-derived CDR1 and CDR2 are MNHEY and SVGAGI. The CDR3 loop reads CASSYSTTGFFDEQYF. The CDR3 DNA reads TGTGCCAGCAGTTACTCAACAACAGGGTTTTTTGACGAGCAGTACTTC.

This chain links TRBV2 with TRBJ1-1; TRBD1 agrees at 8 bases. CDR3 length equals 14 residues. The trim removed 5 bases at V and 4 bases at J, leaving 6 bases unmatched. Germline CDR1 SNHLY, CDR2 FYNNEI. The CDR3 DNA is TGTGCCAGCAGTCTAACAGGGGGGATCACTGAAGCTTTCTTT. Its protein is CASSLTGGITEAFF.

The genes are TRBV11-2 and TRBJ2-1; 7 nucleotides agree with TRBD2. Germline lookup yields CDR1 SGHAT and CDR2 FQNNGV. The CDR3 sequence is 16 residues long. The ends lost 5 bases at V and 2 bases at J; junction bases unmatched: 9. The CDR3 sequence: CASSLHETSPYNEQFF. CDR3 DNA sequence: TGTGCCAGCAGCCTGCATGAGACTAGCCCCTACAATGAGCAGTTCTTC.

V gene TRBV6-5 combines with J gene TRBJ1-4, with D possibly matching TRBD1 (5 bases). CDR1 MNHEY and CDR2 SVGAGI come from the germline V gene. The CDR3 covers 15 residues. With 5 bases removed from V and 8 bases from J, the gap between germline ends came to 18 bases. For the CDR3, the DNA is TGTGCCAGCAGTACAAGACGGGGGAGAGAAGAAAAACTGTTTTTT. This sequence encodes CASSTRRGREEKLFF.

The V call is TRBV12-5, the J call TRBJ1-2; no clear D. The CDR3 length is 15 residues. Germline assignment: CDR1 LGHNT and CDR2 FRNRAP. Trimming removed 1 base from V and 8 bases from J, with 17 bases in between. The CDR3 nucleotides read TGTGCTAGTGGTTTGGGTTGGCGGGATGGTGAGGGCTACACCTTC. The encoded protein is CASGLGWRDGEGYTF.

This chain connects TRBV10-1 to TRBJ2-1, with D perhaps TRBD2 (5 bases). The V end was cut by 6 bases, the J end by 15 bases, with 15 bases between. Per germline, CDR1 WNHNN and CDR2 SYGVQD (reference sequence). This CDR3 is built from 11 residues. CDR3 bases: TGCGCCAGCAGACATTGGACTTCGGGGTTCTTC. This codes for CASRHWTSGFF.

The J gene is TRBJ1-1, the V gene TRBV29-1, with D unresolved. The germline CDR1 and CDR2 sequences are SQVTM and ANQGSEA. The CDR3 spans 12 residues. V was shortened by 6 bases and J by 1 base, with 9 bases between the two germline ends. Written as DNA, the CDR3 is TGCAGCGTGAGAGTGTGGAACACTGAAGCTTTCTTT. It is translated as CSVRVWNTEAFF.

A remark on this clone: One end of the junction is discordant with germline, which a read error may explain. This rearrangement joins TRBV5-1 to TRBJ2-7; 8 nucleotides align to TRBD2. The CDR3 length is 14 residues. Germline CDR1 and CDR2: SGHRS and YFSETQ. The CDR3 is CANSFSGGAYEQYF. As DNA, the CDR3 is TGCGCCAACAGCTTTTCCGGGGGGGCTTACGAGCAGTACTTC.

This clone has a single count. The V and J genes are TRBV7-9 and TRBJ1-5; TRBD1 matches at 9 bases. After removal of 8 bases from V and 0 bases from J, the junction contained 8 bases not matched to a gene. CDR1 and CDR2 (germline): SEHNR, FQNEAQ (reference sequence). The CDR3 runs to 16 residues. The CDR3: CASPRDRDYSNQPQHF. The CDR3 DNA sequence: TGTGCCAGCCCCCGGGACAGGGATTATAGCAATCAGCCCCAGCATTTT.

This clone was found a few times. The chain combines TRBV10-1 with TRBJ2-6; D ambiguous. V was cut by 4 bases and J by 1 base, with 8 bases left in between. CDR3 length: 15 amino acids. Germline V gene data show CDR1 as WNHNN and CDR2 as SYGVQD (reference sequence). The CDR3 protein is CASSARESGANVLTF. The CDR3 region has the DNA TGCGCCAGCAGTGCCCGAGAGTCTGGGGCCAACGTCCTGACTTTC.

This chain connects TRBV4-1 to TRBJ1-6, with D possibly TRBD1 on 5 matching bases. Trimming cost V 3 bases and J 9 bases, with 30 bases left between them. Germline V gene lookup returns CDR1 MGHRA and CDR2 YSYEKL. The CDR3 is 20 amino acids. For the CDR3, the DNA is TGCGCCAGCAGCCACGAATTGCCGAACGCCGGGGGGACGGGGAGTTCACCCCTCCACTTT. Amino acid sequence: CASSHELPNAGGTGSSPLHF.

The rearrangement joins TRBV7-6 to TRBJ2-3; 9 bases agree with TRBD1. J lost 3 bases, V lost 2 bases, and 6 bases had no gene match. CDR3 length: 16 amino acids. The germline V gene has CDR1 SGHVS and CDR2 FNYEAQ. Written as DNA, the CDR3 is TGTGCCAGCAGCTTAAGGAACAGGGGGCTTACAGATACGCAGTATTTT. It is translated as CASSLRNRGLTDTQYF.

The rearrangement uses TRBV28 and TRBJ1-4; D is possibly TRBD1 (6 bases). Germline loops: CDR1 MDHEN, CDR2 SYDVKM. Trimming left V 1 base short and J 5 bases short, with 11 bases between. The CDR3 is 15 residues long. This chain's CDR3 is CASSLSTGPNEKLFF. The CDR3, as DNA: TGTGCCAGCAGTTTATCTACAGGGCCCAATGAAAAACTGTTTTTT.

In its sample, this clone was seen once. The V and J genes are TRBV6-5 and TRBJ2-3; unclear D gene. Germline lookup yields CDR1 MNHEY and CDR2 SVGAGI. Trimming pared 5 bases from V and 8 bases from J, leaving 14 bases between. The CDR3 contains 13 residues. As DNA, the CDR3 is TGTGCCAGCAGTGGCACTTTACGAGGTACGCAGTATTTT. It encodes CASSGTLRGTQYF.

V gene TRBV9 combines with J gene TRBJ2-7, with no clear D. The ends were cut back, 0 bases at V and 3 bases at J, with 10 bases in the middle. The germline V gene encodes CDR1 SGDLS and CDR2 YYNGEE. The CDR3 totals 14 residues. CDR3 residues: CASSVGGQLYEQYF. The CDR3 nucleotides are TGTGCCAGCAGCGTAGGTGGTCAACTCTACGAGCAGTACTTC. Drawing the rest from reference TRBV9 and TRBJ2-7, the complete variable domain is DSGVTQTPKHLITATGQRVTLRCSPRSGDLSVYWYQQSLDQGLQFLIQYYNGEERAKGNILERFSAQQFPDLHSELNLSSLELGDSALYFCASSVGGQLYEQYFGPGTRLTVT.

This chain joins TRBV11-2 and TRBJ2-1, with 8 bases aligning to TRBD2. The germline V gene has CDR1 SGHAT and CDR2 FQNNGV. With 2 bases clipped from V and 6 bases from J, the junction kept 6 bases outside the gene matches. This CDR3 has 15 residues. CDR3 coding DNA: TGTGCCAGCAGCTTATCGGTTGCGGGGGGCAATGAGCAGTTCTTC. It is translated as CASSLSVAGGNEQFF.

The V gene is TRBV7-8, the J gene TRBJ2-4, with TRBD1 as a possible D gene (5 bases). The CDR3 length is 16 residues. In germline, CDR1 is SGHVS, CDR2 FQNEAQ. V lost 2 bases and J 0 bases, leaving 11 bases between the germline ends. The CDR3 DNA reads as TGTGCCAGCAGCTTAAAGGCAGGGTTAGCCAAAAACATTCAGTACTTC. Protein sequence: CASSLKAGLAKNIQYF. The full variable domain, its missing parts supplied by reference TRBV7-8 and TRBJ2-4, is GAGVSQSPRYKVAKRGQDVALRCDPISGHVSLFWYQQALGQGPEFLTYFQNEAQLDKSGLPSDRFFAERPEGSVSTLKIQRTQQEDSAVYLCASSLKAGLAKNIQYFGAGTRLSVL.

This clone was observed a single time. The chain has TRBV21-1 and TRBJ2-7; the tabulated D call, TRBD1, remains unverified against the DNA. TRBV21-1 has pseudogene status. The CDR3 runs to 14 residues. As DNA, the CDR3 is TGTGCCAGCAGCAAAGGGGACAGGTTGCGCGAGCAGTACTTC. The encoded protein is CASSKGDRLREQYF.

CDR3 in amino acids: CASSISRGISNQPQHF. The DNA for the CDR3 is TGTGCCAGTAGTATTTCCAGGGGTATTAGCAATCAGCCCCAGCATTTT. V usage is TRBV19 and J usage is TRBJ1-5; D might be TRBD1 (6 bases). The CDR3 runs 16 residues. Germline CDR1 is LNHDA and CDR2 is SQIVND (reference sequence). Trimming shortened V by 3 bases and J by 0 bases, and 12 bases separated the two germline ends. The whole variable domain, filled in from reference TRBV19 and TRBJ1-5, reads DGGITQSPKYLFRKEGQNVTLSCEQNLNHDAMYWYRQDPGQGLRLIYYSQIVNDFQKGDIAEGYSVSREKKESFPLTVTSAQKNPTAFYLCASSISRGISNQPQHFGDGTRLSIL.

The chain combines TRBV25-1 with TRBJ2-5; no reliable D call. Germline loops: CDR1 MGHDK, CDR2 SYGVNS. The length of the CDR3 is 11 residues. Trimming took 5 bases from V and 5 from J, leaving 6 bases between them. CDR3 sequence reads: CASSPRETQYF. CDR3 DNA: TGTGCCAGCAGTCCCCGGGAGACCCAGTACTTC. Full variable domain (missing parts from reference TRBV25-1 and TRBJ2-5): EADIYQTPRYLVIGTGKKITLECSQTMGHDKMYWYQQDPGMELHLIHYSYGVNSTEKGDLSSESTVSRIRTEHFPLTLESARPSHTSQYLCASSPRETQYFGPGTRLLVL.

The CDR3 DNA reads as TGTGCCAGCAGCTCGCGGGGACAGGTCACGGAGAACACTGAAGCTTTCTTT. This sequence encodes CASSSRGQVTENTEAFF. The chain employs TRBV11-2 and TRBJ1-1; 8 nucleotides agree with TRBD1. CDR3 size: 17 residues. Germline V gene data show CDR1 as SGHAT and CDR2 as FQNNGV. J lost 1 base, V lost 4 bases, and 11 bases had no gene match.

V usage is TRBV19 and J usage is TRBJ1-5; TRBD1 is a possible D gene (6 bases). Germline V gene lookup returns CDR1 LNHDA and CDR2 SQIVND (reference sequence). Trimming took off 5 bases at V and 0 bases at J, with 17 bases between the two ends. The CDR3 spans 17 residues. This chain's CDR3 is CASSPADSSSSNQPQHF. The CDR3 bases are TGTGCCAGTAGTCCAGCGGACAGTTCGTCTAGCAATCAGCCCCAGCATTTT.

The chain is built from TRBV19 and TRBJ1-5, with 9 bases aligning to TRBD1. Germline V CDR1 and CDR2: LNHDA, SQIVND (reference sequence). J lost 5 bases, V lost 5 bases, and 4 bases had no gene match. This CDR3 spans 14 amino acids. The CDR3 spells CASSGTGRHQPQHF. The CDR3 DNA follows: TGTGCCAGTAGTGGGACAGGGCGGCATCAGCCCCAGCATTTT.

The rearrangement links TRBV5-4 to TRBJ1-4; 7 bases fit TRBD1. Germline loops: CDR1 SGHNT, CDR2 YYREEE (reference sequence). The CDR3 runs to 15 residues. Trimming cost V 4 bases and J 4 bases; bases outside gene matches: 7. CDR3 sequence (DNA): TGTGCCAGCAGCCCGGGGGACAGCCTTAATGAAAAACTGTTTTTT. It codes for CASSPGDSLNEKLFF.